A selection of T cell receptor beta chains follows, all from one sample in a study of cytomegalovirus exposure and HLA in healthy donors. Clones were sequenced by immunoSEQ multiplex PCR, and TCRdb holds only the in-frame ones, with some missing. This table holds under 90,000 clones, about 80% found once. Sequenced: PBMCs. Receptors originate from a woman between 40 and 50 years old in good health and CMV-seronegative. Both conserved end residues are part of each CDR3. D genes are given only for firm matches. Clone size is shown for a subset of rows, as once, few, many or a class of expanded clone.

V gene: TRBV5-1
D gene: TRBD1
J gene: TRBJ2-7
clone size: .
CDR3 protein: CASSWTGGGEQYF
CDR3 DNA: TGCGCCAGCAGCTGGACAGGAGGAGGCGAGCAGTACTTC

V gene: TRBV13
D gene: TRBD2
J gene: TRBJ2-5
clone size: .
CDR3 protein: CASSPFPRGLVAETQYF
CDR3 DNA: TGTGCCAGCAGCCCGTTCCCCCGGGGACTAGTAGCCGAGACCCAGTACTTC

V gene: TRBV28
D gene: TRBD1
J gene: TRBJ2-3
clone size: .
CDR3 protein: CASSFRDRVTDTQYF
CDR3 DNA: TGTGCCAGCAGTTTCCGGGACAGGGTAACAGATACGCAGTATTTT

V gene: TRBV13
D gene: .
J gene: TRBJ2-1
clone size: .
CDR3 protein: CASSQVINEQFF
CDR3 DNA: TGTGCCAGCAGCCAGGTCATCAATGAGCAGTTCTTC

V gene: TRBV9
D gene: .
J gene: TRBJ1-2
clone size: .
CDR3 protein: CASRGPYGYTF
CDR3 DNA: TGTGCCAGCAGGGGCCCTTATGGCTACACCTTC

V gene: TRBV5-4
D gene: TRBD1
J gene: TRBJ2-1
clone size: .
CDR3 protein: CASSLDRGQYNEQFF
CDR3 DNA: TGTGCCAGCAGCCTCGACAGGGGACAATACAATGAGCAGTTCTTC

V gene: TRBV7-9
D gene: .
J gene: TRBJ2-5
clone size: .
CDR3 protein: CASSSPTRGEAQYF
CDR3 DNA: TGTGCCAGCAGCTCGCCGACTAGGGGAGAGGCCCAGTACTTC

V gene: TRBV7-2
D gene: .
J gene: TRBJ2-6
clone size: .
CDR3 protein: CASSLVEGLLTF
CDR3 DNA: TGTGCCAGCAGCTTAGTGGAGGGTCTCCTGACTTTC

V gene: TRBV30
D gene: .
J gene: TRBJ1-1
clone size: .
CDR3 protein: CAWSHNRSLRTEAFF
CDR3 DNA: TGTGCCTGGAGCCATAACCGGTCCCTGAGGACTGAAGCTTTCTTT

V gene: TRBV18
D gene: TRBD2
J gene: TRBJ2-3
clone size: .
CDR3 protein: CASSHTGLAGTDTQYF
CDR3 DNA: TGTGCCAGCTCACATACGGGACTAGCGGGCACAGATACGCAGTATTTT

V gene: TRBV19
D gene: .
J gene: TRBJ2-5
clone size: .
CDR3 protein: CASSITRVSGTQYF
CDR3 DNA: TGTGCCAGTAGTATAACGCGTGTATCGGGGACCCAGTACTTC

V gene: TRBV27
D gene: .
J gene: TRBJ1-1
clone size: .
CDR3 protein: CASSLQKNTEAFF
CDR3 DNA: TGTGCCAGCAGTTTACAAAAGAACACTGAAGCTTTCTTT

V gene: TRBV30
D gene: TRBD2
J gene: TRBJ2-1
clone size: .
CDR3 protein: CAWELAGGYNEQFF
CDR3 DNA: TGTGCCTGGGAACTAGCGGGAGGCTACAATGAGCAGTTCTTC

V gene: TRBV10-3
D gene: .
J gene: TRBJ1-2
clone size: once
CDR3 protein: CAITANPGGQYGYTF
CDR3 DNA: TGTGCCATCACAGCAAACCCGGGGGGGCAATATGGCTACACCTTC

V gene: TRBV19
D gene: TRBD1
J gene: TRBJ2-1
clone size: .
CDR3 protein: CASSDRVTYNEQFF
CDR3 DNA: TGTGCCAGCTCTGACAGGGTGACCTACAATGAGCAGTTCTTC

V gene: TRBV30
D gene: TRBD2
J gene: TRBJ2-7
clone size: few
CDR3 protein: CAWSVSGGGYEQYF
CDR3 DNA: TGTGCCTGGAGTGTATCGGGGGGTGGATACGAGCAGTACTTC

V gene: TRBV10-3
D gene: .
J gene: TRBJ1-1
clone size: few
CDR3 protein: CAISSPENTEAFF
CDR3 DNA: TGTGCCATCAGTTCCCCAGAGAACACTGAAGCTTTCTTT

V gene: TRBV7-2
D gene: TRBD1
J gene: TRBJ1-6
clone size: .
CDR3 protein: CASSLVGRGNSPLHF
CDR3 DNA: TGTGCCAGCAGCTTAGTTGGCAGGGGGAATTCACCCCTCCACTTT

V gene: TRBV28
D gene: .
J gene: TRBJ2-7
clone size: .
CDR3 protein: CASSPPAGYEQYF
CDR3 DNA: TGTGCCAGCAGCCCCCCCGCGGGCTACGAGCAGTACTTC

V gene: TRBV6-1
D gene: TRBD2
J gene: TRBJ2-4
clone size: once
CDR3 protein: CASSEAASGGIAKNIQYF
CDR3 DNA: TGTGCCAGCAGTGAAGCGGCTAGCGGGGGTATAGCCAAAAACATTCAGTACTTC

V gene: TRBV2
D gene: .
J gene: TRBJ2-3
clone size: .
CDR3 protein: CASRGGHTTDTQYF
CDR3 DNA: TGTGCCAGCAGAGGGGGACATACCACAGATACGCAGTATTTT

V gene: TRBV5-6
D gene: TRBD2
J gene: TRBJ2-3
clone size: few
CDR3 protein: CASGRTSGSTDTQYF
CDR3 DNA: TGTGCCAGCGGGAGGACTAGCGGATCCACAGATACGCAGTATTTT

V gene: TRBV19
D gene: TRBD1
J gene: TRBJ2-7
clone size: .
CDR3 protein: CASSFTSGTGDYEQYF
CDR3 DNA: TGTGCCAGTAGTTTTACCTCCGGGACAGGGGATTACGAGCAGTACTTC

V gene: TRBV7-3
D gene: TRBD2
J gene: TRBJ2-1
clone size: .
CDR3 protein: CASSRGLAGYNEQFF
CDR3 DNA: TGTGCCAGCAGCCGCGGACTAGCGGGATACAATGAGCAGTTCTTC

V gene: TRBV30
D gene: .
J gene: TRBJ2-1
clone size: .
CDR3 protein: CACWGRSNEQFF
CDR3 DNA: TGTGCCTGCTGGGGCCGGAGCAATGAGCAGTTCTTC

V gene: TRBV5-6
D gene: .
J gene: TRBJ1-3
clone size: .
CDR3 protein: CASSLAAPIAGNTIYF
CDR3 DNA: TGTGCCAGCAGCTTGGCCGCACCTATAGCTGGAAACACCATATATTTT

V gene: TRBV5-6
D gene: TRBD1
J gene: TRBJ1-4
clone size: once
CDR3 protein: CASNPGTGARGEKLFF
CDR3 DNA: TGTGCCAGCAACCCAGGGACAGGCGCCAGGGGTGAAAAACTGTTTTTT

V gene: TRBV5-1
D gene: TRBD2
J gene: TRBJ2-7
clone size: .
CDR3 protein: CASSLQRESYEQYF
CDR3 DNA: TGCGCCAGCAGCTTACAGCGGGAAAGCTACGAGCAGTACTTC

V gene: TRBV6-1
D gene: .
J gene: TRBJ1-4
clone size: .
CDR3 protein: CASGSQRTNEKLFF
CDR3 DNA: TGTGCCAGCGGGTCACAGAGAACTAATGAAAAACTGTTTTTT

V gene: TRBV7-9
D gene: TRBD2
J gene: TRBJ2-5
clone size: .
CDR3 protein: CASSRVAAGGGETQYF
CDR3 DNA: TGTGCCAGCAGCCGAGTAGCAGCGGGAGGGGGGGAGACCCAGTACTTC

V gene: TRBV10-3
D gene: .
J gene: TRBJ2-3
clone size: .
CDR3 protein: CAISESLAAIAQYF
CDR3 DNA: TGTGCCATCAGTGAGTCGCTGGCGGCCATAGCGCAGTATTTT

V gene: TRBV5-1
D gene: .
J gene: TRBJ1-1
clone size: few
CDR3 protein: CASRVAMNTEAFF
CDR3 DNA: TGCGCCAGCAGGGTCGCTATGAACACTGAAGCTTTCTTT

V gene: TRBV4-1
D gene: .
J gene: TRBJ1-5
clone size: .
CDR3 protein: CASSQEAGGDSNQPQHF
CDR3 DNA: TGCGCCAGCAGCCAAGAGGCCGGGGGAGATAGCAATCAGCCCCAGCATTTT

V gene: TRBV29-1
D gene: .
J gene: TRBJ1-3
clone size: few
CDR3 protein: CSVAGSGNTIYF
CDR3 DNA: TGCAGCGTTGCGGGCTCTGGAAACACCATATATTTT

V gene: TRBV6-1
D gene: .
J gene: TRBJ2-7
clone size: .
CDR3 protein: CASGRGSTYEQYF
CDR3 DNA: TGTGCCAGCGGGAGGGGGAGTACCTACGAGCAGTACTTC

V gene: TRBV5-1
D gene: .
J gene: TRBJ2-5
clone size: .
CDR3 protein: CASSFRTVETQYF
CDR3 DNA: TGCGCCAGCAGCTTCCGGACAGTGGAGACCCAGTACTTC

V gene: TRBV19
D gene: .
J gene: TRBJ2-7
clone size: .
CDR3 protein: CASSVRQESYEQYF
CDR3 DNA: TGTGCCAGTAGTGTCCGACAAGAAAGCTACGAGCAGTACTTC

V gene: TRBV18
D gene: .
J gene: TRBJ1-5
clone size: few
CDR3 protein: CASSPAGGNQPQHF
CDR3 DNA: TGTGCCAGCTCACCCGCGGGCGGCAATCAGCCCCAGCATTTT

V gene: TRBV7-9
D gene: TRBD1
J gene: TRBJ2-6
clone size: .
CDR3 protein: CASSIRQGTGANVLTF
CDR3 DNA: TGTGCCAGCAGCATAAGACAGGGTACTGGGGCCAACGTCCTGACTTTC

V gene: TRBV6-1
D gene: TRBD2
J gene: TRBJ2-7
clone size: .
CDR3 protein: CASTRLAGGPNEQYF
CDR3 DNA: TGTGCCAGCACCCGACTAGCGGGAGGGCCGAACGAGCAGTACTTC

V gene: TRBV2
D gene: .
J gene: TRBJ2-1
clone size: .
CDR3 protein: CASSVGAGDREQFF
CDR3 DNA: TGTGCCAGCAGTGTGGGGGCAGGGGATCGGGAGCAGTTCTTC

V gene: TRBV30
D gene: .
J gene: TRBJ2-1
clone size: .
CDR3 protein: CAWRYYNEQFF
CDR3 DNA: TGTGCCTGGAGATACTACAATGAGCAGTTCTTC

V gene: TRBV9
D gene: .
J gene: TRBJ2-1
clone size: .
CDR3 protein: CASSVDLARPYNEQFF
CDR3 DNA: TGTGCCAGCAGCGTTGACCTAGCGAGACCCTACAATGAGCAGTTCTTC

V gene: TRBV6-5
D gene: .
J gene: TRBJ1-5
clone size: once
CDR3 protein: CASSYAAFSNQPQHF
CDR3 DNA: TGTGCCAGCAGTTACGCGGCGTTTAGCAATCAGCCCCAGCATTTT

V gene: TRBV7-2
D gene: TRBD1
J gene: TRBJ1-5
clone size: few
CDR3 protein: CASSRETGNGNQPQHF
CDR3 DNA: TGTGCCAGCAGCAGAGAGACAGGGAACGGGAATCAGCCCCAGCATTTT

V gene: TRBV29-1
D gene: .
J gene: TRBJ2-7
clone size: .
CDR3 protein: CSVDLAGASYEQYF
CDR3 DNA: TGCAGCGTTGACCTCGCCGGAGCCTCCTACGAGCAGTACTTC

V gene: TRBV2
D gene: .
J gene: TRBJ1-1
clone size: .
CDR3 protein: CASSEGGAAFF
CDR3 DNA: TGTGCCAGCAGTGAAGGGGGCGCAGCTTTCTTT

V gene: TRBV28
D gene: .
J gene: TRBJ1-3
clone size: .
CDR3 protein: CASSSQGSGNTIYF
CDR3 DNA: TGTGCCAGCAGCTCACAGGGTTCTGGAAACACCATATATTTT

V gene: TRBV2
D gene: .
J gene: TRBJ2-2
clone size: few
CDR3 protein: CASSGQGRNTGELFF
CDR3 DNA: TGTGCCAGCAGTGGTCAGGGCAGGAACACCGGGGAGCTGTTTTTT

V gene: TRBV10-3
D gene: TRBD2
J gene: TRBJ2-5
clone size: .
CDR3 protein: CAISRGGLETQYF
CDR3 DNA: TGTGCCATCAGTCGCGGGGGTTTGGAGACCCAGTACTTC

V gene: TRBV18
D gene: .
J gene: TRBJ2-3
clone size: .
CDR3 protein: CASSPNTDTQYF
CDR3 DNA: TGTGCCAGCTCCCCTAACACAGATACGCAGTATTTT

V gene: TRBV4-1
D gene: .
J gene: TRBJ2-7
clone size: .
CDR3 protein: CASSQDGGGGGADEQYF
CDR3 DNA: TGCGCCAGCAGCCAAGATGGGGGTGGGGGAGGAGCAGACGAGCAGTACTTC

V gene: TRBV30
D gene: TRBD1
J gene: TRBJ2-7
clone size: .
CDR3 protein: CAWSVGGQLPYEQYF
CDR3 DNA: TGTGCCTGGAGTGTAGGGGGACAGCTACCCTACGAGCAGTACTTC

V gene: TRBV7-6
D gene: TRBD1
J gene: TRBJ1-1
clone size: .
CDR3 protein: CASSLGQGGDTEAFF
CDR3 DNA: TGTGCCAGCAGCTTAGGACAGGGTGGGGACACTGAAGCTTTCTTT

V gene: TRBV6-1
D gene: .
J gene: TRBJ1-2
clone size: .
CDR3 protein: CASSEVGGAGSYGYTF
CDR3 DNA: TGTGCCAGCAGTGAAGTGGGAGGAGCCGGGAGCTATGGCTACACCTTC

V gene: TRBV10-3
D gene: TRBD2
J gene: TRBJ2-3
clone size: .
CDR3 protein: CAIGTSGTDTQYF
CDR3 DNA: TGTGCCATCGGGACTAGCGGCACAGATACGCAGTATTTT

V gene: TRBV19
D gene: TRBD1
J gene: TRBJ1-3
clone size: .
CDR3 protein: CASTDREVAAIYF
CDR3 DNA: TGTGCCAGTACGGACAGGGAGGTGGCGGCCATATATTTT

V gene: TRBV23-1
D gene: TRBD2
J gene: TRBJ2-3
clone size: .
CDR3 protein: CASSQSALAGGPEDDSTDTQYF
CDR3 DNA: TGCGCCAGCAGTCAATCAGCACTAGCGGGGGGGCCCGAGGATGATAGCACAGATACGCAGTATTTT